These 12 T cell receptor beta chains were all obtained from the same sample, sequenced in a study of T cell repertoires in cytomegalovirus infection. TCRdb reanalysed the reads using MiXCR and keeps one entry per CDR3 protein. The table records approximately 500,000 distinct CDR3 sequences, about 15% of them present only once. Material for sequencing was CD8+ T cells from PBMCs. The receptors were gathered from a human donor in good health (CMV status not recorded). Some clones in this sample may be carry-over from other donors' samples.

This clonotype appeared many times. This rearrangement joins TRBV7-6 to TRBJ2-1; tentatively, D is TRBD1 (6 bases). Per germline, CDR1 SGHVS and CDR2 FNYEAQ. The CDR3 is made up of 18 amino acids. The V gene lost 3 bases and the J gene lost 3 bases, with 21 bases spanning the gap. The CDR3 reads CASSLNVPTGIGYNEQFF. The CDR3 region has the DNA TGTGCCAGCAGCTTGAACGTTCCTACAGGGATCGGCTACAATGAGCAGTTCTTC.

This clonotype was counted many times. V is TRBV10-3 and J is TRBJ2-7; D not resolved. Per germline, CDR1 ENHRY and CDR2 SYGVKD. V lost 8 bases and J 0 bases, leaving 11 bases between the germline ends. The CDR3 contains 13 residues. In DNA form, the CDR3 reads TGTGCCATCCGAACCAGGAGCTCCTACGAGCAGTACTTC. Amino acid sequence: CAIRTRSSYEQYF.

The sample holds many counts of this clonotype. The chain uses TRBV4-1 and TRBJ1-2; no clear D. The germline V and J ends were trimmed by 3 bases and 1 base, with 9 bases remaining between them. This CDR3 is built from 14 residues. CDR1 is MGHRA, CDR2 YSYEKL, per germline. Here the CDR3 reads CASSQAAYNYGYTF. DNA for the CDR3: TGCGCCAGCAGCCAGGCGGCATATAACTATGGCTACACCTTC.

The chain has TRBV13 and TRBJ1-1; 8 positions match TRBD1. Per the germline V gene, CDR1 is PRHDT and CDR2 is FYEKMQ (reference sequence). There are 16 residues in the CDR3. Losses at the gene ends were 4 bases for V and 0 bases for J; bases not matched to a gene: 7. CDR3 region: CASSSPGGQVNTEAFF. CDR3 bases: TGTGCCAGCAGCTCCCCAGGGGGCCAGGTGAACACTGAAGCTTTCTTT.

This clonotype was counted at least ten times. This chain links TRBV28 with TRBJ2-7; 7 nucleotides match TRBD1. J was trimmed by 5 bases and V by 6 bases; bases with no gene match: 7. This CDR3 is built from 13 residues. Per germline, CDR1 MDHEN and CDR2 SYDVKM. The CDR3, as DNA: TGTGCCAGCAGGGTCGACAGGGAAAACGAGCAGTACTTC. Protein sequence: CASRVDRENEQYF.

V and J are TRBV19 and TRBJ1-3, with 10 bases matching TRBD1. Germline CDR1 and CDR2: LNHDA and SQIVND (reference sequence). The CDR3 has 15 amino acids. The V and J ends lost 6 bases and 2 bases, in that order; junction bases with no gene match: 4. As DNA, the CDR3 is TGTGCCAGTAGCGCGGGACAGGGGACTGGAAACACCATATATTTT. The encoded protein is CASSAGQGTGNTIYF. The full variable domain, rest sourced from reference TRBV19 and TRBJ1-3, is DGGITQSPKYLFRKEGQNVTLSCEQNLNHDAMYWYRQDPGQGLRLIYYSQIVNDFQKGDIAEGYSVSREKKESFPLTVTSAQKNPTAFYLCASSAGQGTGNTIYFGEGSWLTVV.

The sample holds many counts of this clonotype. This chain connects TRBV6-5 to TRBJ2-1; TRBD2 agrees at 11 bases. V shed 2 bases, J shed 5 bases, and the junction held 2 bases outside the gene matches. The CDR3 is made up of 15 amino acids. Germline V lookup: CDR1 MNHEY, CDR2 SVGAGI. CDR3 bases: TGTGCCAGCAGTTACGCACTAGCGGGGGACAATGAGCAGTTCTTC. Translated, it gives CASSYALAGDNEQFF.

This chain joins TRBV20-1 and TRBJ2-1; D may be TRBD2 (5 bases). Trimming removed 4 bases at V and 9 bases at J, with 19 bases between. From germline, CDR1 is DFQATT and CDR2 SNEGSKA (reference sequence). The CDR3 has 14 amino acids. The CDR3 DNA sequence: TGCAGTGCTAACTTACTAGGTTTCGTTGGTGAGCAGTTCTTC. Translating gives CSANLLGFVGEQFF.

This clonotype has just a few counts. This sequence joins TRBV5-5 and TRBJ2-5, with D tentatively TRBD1 (6 bases). The V end lost 4 bases, the J end lost 0 bases, and 19 bases lay between the germline ends. This CDR3 is 17 amino acids long. Germline values: CDR1 SGHKS, CDR2 YYEKEE (reference sequence). The CDR3 coding sequence is TGTGCCAGCAGCCGGACCGCTCATTACAGGGACCAAGAGACCCAGTACTTC. It translates to CASSRTAHYRDQETQYF.

There are many counts of this clonotype. This chain links TRBV7-9 with TRBJ1-5, with D possibly being TRBD1 (5 bases). The CDR3 has 11 amino acids. Per germline, CDR1 SEHNR and CDR2 FQNEAQ (reference sequence). Trimming stripped 1 base from V and 16 bases from J, with 11 bases between. The CDR3 here is CASSLGRDQHF. Written as DNA, the CDR3 is TGTGCCAGCAGCTTAGGACGGGACCAACATTTT.

The rearrangement links TRBV19 to TRBJ2-1; possibly TRBD2 for D (6 bases). V lost 11 bases and J lost 0, with 20 bases in between. This CDR3 region has 16 residues. Germline assignment: CDR1 LNHDA and CDR2 SQIVND (reference sequence). CDR3 nucleotides: TGTGCCTGTAACGGGCGGGGAACGAGCTCCTACAATGAGCAGTTCTTC. Its protein product is CACNGRGTSSYNEQFF.

The chain is built from TRBV27 and TRBJ2-7; 8 bases match TRBD1. V lost 5 bases and J lost 3; bases outside the gene matches: 9. Germline values: CDR1 MNHEY, CDR2 SMNVEV (reference sequence). This CDR3 comprises 15 residues. The chain's CDR3 is CASSLYRGINYEQYF. Here the CDR3 DNA reads TGTGCCAGCAGTCTGTACAGGGGGATAAACTACGAGCAGTACTTC.